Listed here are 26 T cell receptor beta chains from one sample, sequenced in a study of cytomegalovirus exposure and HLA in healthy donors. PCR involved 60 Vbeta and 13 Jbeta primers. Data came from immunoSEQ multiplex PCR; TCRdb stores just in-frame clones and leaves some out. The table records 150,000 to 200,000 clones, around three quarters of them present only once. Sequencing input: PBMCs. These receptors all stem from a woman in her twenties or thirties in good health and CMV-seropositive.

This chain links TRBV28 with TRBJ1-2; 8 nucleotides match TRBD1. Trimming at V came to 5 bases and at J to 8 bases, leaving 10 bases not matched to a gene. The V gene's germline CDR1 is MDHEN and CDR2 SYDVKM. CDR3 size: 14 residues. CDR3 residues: CASSPQGAWGGYTF. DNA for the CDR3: TGTGCCAGCAGTCCCCAGGGGGCTTGGGGGGGCTACACCTTC.

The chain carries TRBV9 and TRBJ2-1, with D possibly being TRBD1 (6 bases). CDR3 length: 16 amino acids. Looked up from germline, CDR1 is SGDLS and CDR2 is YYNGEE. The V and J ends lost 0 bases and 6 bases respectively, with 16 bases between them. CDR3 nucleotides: TGTGCCAGCAGCGTAGCTGCAGGGGTTAACATCAATGAGCAGTTCTTC. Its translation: CASSVAAGVNINEQFF.

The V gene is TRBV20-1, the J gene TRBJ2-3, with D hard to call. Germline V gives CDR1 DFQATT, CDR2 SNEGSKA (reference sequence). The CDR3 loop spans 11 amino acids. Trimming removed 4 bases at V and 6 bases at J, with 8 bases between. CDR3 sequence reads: CSAKDSDTQYF. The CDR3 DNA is TGCAGTGCTAAGGATAGCGATACGCAGTATTTT.

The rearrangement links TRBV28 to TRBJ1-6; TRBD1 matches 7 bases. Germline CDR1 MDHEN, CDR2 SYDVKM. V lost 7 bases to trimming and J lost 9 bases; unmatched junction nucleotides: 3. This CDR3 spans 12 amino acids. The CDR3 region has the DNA TGTGCCAGCAAGGGGGCTAGTTCACCCCTCCACTTT. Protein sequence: CASKGASSPLHF.

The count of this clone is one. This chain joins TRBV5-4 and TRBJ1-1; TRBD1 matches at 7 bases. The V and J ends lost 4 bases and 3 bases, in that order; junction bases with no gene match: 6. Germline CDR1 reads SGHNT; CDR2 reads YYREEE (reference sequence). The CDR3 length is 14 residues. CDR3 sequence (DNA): TGTGCCAGCAGCCCGGGACAGATCTACACTGAAGCTTTCTTT. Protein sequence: CASSPGQIYTEAFF.

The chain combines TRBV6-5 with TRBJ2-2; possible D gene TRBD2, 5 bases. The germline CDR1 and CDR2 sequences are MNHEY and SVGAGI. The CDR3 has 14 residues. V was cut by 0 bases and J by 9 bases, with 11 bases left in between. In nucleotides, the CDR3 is TGTGCCAGCAGTTACTCGATTGGGAGCCGGGAGCTGTTTTTT. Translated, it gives CASSYSIGSRELFF.

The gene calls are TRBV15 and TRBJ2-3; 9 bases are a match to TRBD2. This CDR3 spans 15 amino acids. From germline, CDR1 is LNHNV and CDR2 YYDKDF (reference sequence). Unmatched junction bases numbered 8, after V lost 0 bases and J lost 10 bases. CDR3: CATSRDLSGLAPQYF. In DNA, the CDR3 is TGTGCCACCAGCAGAGACCTCTCGGGACTAGCACCGCAGTATTTT.

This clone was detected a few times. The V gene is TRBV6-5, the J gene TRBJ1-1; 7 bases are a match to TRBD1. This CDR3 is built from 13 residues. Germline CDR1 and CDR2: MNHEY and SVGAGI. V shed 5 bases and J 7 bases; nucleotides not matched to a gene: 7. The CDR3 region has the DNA TGTGCCAGCAGTACAGAGGGACAGCTTGAAGCTTTCTTT. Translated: CASSTEGQLEAFF.

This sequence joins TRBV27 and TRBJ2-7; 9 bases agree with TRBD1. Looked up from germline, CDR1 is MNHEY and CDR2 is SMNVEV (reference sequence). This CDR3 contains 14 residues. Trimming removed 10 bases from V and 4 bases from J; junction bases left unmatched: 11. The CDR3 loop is CANQPGQGIYEQYF. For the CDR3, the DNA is TGTGCCAACCAACCGGGACAGGGCATTTACGAGCAGTACTTC.

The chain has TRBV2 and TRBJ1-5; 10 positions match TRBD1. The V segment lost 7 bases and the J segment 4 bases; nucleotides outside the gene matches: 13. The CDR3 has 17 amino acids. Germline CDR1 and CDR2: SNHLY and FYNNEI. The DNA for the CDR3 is TGTGCCAGCACCGGTCCTCCCGGGACAGGGGCAAATCAGCCCCAGCATTTT. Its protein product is CASTGPPGTGANQPQHF.

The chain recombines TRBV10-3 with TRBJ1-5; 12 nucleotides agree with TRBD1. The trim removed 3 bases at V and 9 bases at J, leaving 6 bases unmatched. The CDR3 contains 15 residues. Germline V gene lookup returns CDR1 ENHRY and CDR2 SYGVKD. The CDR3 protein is CAISDDGTGGRPQHF. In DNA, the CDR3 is TGTGCCATCAGTGATGATGGGACAGGGGGCCGGCCCCAGCATTTT.

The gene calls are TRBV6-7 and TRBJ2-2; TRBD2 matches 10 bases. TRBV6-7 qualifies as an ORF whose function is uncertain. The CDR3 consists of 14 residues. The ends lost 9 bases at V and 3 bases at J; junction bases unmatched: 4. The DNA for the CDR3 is TGTGCCAGGGTAGCGGGGGGCTACACCGGGGAGCTGTTTTTT. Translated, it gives CARVAGGYTGELFF.

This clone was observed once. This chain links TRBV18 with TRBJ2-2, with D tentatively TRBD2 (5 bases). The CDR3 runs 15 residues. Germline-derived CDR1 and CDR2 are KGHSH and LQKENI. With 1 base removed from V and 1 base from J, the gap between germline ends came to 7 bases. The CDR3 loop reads CASSPLGLNTGELFF. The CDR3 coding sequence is TGTGCCAGCTCACCACTCGGACTGAACACCGGGGAGCTGTTTTTT.

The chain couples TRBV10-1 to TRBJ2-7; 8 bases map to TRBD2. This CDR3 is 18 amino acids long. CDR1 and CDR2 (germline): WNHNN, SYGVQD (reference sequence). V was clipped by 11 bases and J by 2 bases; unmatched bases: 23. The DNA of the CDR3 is TGCGCCGCGATGCGGCCAGCGGGGGACGAAGCTGCGACCTACGAGCAGTACTTC. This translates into CAAMRPAGDEAATYEQYF.

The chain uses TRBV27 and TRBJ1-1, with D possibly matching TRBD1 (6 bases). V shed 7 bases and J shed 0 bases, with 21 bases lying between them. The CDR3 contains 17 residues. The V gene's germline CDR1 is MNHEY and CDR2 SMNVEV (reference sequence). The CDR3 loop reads CASKPVGAGRVNTEAFF. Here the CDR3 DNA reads TGTGCCAGCAAACCCGTGGGGGCTGGTAGGGTGAACACTGAAGCTTTCTTT.

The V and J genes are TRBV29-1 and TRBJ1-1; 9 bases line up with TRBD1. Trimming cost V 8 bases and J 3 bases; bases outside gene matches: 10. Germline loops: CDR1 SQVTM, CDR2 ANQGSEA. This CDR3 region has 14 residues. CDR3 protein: CSTRRTGEDTEAFF. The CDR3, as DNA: TGCAGCACGAGACGGACAGGGGAGGACACTGAAGCTTTCTTT.

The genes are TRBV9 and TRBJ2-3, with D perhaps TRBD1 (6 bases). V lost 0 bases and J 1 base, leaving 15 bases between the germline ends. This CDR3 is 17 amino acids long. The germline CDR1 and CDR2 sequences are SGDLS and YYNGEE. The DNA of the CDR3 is TGTGCCAGCAGCGTAGACCCTCCAGGGGTTCGCACAGATACGCAGTATTTT. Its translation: CASSVDPPGVRTDTQYF.

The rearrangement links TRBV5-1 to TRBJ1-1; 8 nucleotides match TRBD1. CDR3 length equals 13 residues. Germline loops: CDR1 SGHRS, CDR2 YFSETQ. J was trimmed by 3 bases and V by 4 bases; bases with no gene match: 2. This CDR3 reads CASSVGQDTEAFF. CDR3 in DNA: TGCGCCAGCAGCGTGGGACAGGACACTGAAGCTTTCTTT.

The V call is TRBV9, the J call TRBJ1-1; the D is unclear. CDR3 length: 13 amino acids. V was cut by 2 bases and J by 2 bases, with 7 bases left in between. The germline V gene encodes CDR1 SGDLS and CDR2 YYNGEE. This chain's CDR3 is CASSVQVNTEAFF. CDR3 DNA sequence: TGTGCCAGCAGCGTTCAGGTTAACACTGAAGCTTTCTTT.

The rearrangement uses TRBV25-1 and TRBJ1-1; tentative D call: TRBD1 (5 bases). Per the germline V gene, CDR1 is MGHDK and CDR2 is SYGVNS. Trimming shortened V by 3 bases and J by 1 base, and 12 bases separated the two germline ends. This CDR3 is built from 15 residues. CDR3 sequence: CASSDAGRGNTEAFF. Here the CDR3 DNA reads TGTGCCAGCAGTGATGCTGGGAGGGGGAACACTGAAGCTTTCTTT.

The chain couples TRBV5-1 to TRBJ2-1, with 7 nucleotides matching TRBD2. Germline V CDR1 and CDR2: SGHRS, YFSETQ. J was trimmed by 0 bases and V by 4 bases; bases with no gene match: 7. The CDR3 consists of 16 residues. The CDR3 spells CASSLERDPSYNEQFF. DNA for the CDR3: TGCGCCAGCAGCCTGGAGCGGGACCCCTCCTACAATGAGCAGTTCTTC.

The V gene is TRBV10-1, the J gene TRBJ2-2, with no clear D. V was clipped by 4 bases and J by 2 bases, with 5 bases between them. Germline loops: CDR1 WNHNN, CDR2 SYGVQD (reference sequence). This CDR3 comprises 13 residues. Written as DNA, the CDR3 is TGCGCCAGCAGTGCTCCCAACACCGGGGAGCTGTTTTTT. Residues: CASSAPNTGELFF.

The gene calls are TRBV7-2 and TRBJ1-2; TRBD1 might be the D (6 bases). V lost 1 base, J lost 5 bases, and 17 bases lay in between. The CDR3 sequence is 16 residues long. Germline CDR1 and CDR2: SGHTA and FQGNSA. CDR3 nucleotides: TGTGCCAGCAGCTTAGTGGGGGGGGGCGATCTATATGGCTACACCTTC. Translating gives CASSLVGGGDLYGYTF.

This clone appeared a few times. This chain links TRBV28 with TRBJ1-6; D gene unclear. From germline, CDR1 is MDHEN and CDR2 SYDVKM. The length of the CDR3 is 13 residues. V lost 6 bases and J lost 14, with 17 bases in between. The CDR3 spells CASSLGLSRSLHF. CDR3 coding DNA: TGTGCCAGCAGCCTTGGACTCTCCCGATCCCTCCACTTT.

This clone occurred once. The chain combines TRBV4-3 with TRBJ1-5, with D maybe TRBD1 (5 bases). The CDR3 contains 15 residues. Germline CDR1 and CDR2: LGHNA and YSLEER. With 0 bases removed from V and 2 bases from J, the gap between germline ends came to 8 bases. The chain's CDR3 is CASSQDGGGNQPQHF. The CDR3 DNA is TGCGCCAGCAGCCAAGACGGGGGGGGCAATCAGCCCCAGCATTTT.

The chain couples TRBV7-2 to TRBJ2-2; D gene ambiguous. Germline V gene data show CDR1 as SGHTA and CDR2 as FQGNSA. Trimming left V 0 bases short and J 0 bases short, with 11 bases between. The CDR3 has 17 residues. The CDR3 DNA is TGTGCCAGCAGCTTAGCGCGCGTTCGGGCGAACACCGGGGAGCTGTTTTTT. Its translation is CASSLARVRANTGELFF.